Each of the 27 T cell receptor beta chains below was sequenced from the same sample in a study of T cells after yellow fever vaccination. TCRdb independently ran MiXCR on the 5' RACE reads; one entry per CDR3 protein. The sample has tens of thousands of distinct CDR3 sequences; 4% to 6% are singletons. This sample comprised PBMCs, either bulk or a sorted T-cell subset (CD4+, CD8+, memory, or dextramer-sorted; not recorded which), obtained about 49 days after the first yellow fever vaccination. These receptors were taken from a man younger than 35 who received the YFV17D yellow fever vaccine.

Many counts were recorded for this clonotype. V gene TRBV12-3 or TRBV12-4 combines with J gene TRBJ1-2; 7 bases match TRBD1. The CDR3 consists of 14 residues. With 0 bases clipped from V and 3 bases from J, the junction kept 1 base outside the gene matches. DNA of the CDR3: TGTGCCAGCAGTTTAGCAGGGACAGACTATGGCTACACCTTC. It is translated as CASSLAGTDYGYTF.

This clonotype came up many times. This CDR3 is CASSDSDTGELFF. CDR3 DNA: TGTGCCAGCAGTGACTCGGACACCGGGGAGCTGTTTTTT. The chain combines TRBV6-4 with TRBJ2-2, with unresolved D. Germline values: CDR1 MRHNA, CDR2 SNTAGT. This CDR3 contains 13 residues. V was clipped by 0 bases and J by 3 bases, with 2 bases between them.

This clonotype was seen repeatedly, ten times or more. J is TRBJ2-1 and V is TRBV2; D is perhaps TRBD1 (5 bases). CDR3 length equals 15 residues. The germline V and J ends were trimmed by 2 bases and 1 base, with 9 bases remaining between them. CDR1 is SNHLY, CDR2 FYNNEI, per germline. The CDR3 DNA reads TGTGCCAGCAGTGAACAGGGCTATTCCTACAATGAGCAGTTCTTC. Residues: CASSEQGYSYNEQFF.

This clonotype is classed as medium-sized. The chain employs TRBV5-6 and TRBJ2-5; D is undetermined. The CDR3 extends over 13 amino acids. The germline V gene encodes CDR1 SGHDT and CDR2 YYEEEE. Trimming cost V 1 base and J 4 bases, with 8 bases left between them. For the CDR3, the DNA is TGTGCCAGCAGCTTGCGATTGGGAGAGACCCAGTACTTC. Its translation is CASSLRLGETQYF.

At least ten counts were recorded for this clonotype. V and J are TRBV11-2 and TRBJ2-7; a weak D match, TRBD1 (6 bases). The length of the CDR3 is 13 residues. Between the trimmed V and J ends, which lost 4 bases and 4 bases, there was a span of 11 bases. Germline lookup yields CDR1 SGHAT and CDR2 FQNNGV. CDR3: CASSSFRGYEQYF. The CDR3 nucleotides read TGTGCCAGCAGCTCTTTCAGGGGATACGAGCAGTACTTC.

This clonotype appeared many times. The chain couples TRBV5-1 to TRBJ2-3; D is possibly TRBD2 (6 bases). The germline CDR1 and CDR2 sequences are SGHRS and YFSETQ. This CDR3 contains 12 residues. V was shortened by 4 bases and J by 4 bases, with 7 bases between the two germline ends. CDR3 sequence (DNA): TGCGCCAGCAGCAGGGAGGCAGATACGCAGTATTTT. Residues: CASSREADTQYF.

This clonotype was recorded at least ten times. The DNA of the CDR3 is TGCGCCAGCAGCCAAGAGGACAGGAACTATGGCTACACCTTC. Translating it yields CASSQEDRNYGYTF. The chain carries TRBV4-1 and TRBJ1-2; 7 nucleotides match TRBD1. V trimming: 0 bases; J trimming: 2 bases; junction bases outside the gene matches: 0. Germline lookup yields CDR1 MGHRA and CDR2 YSYEKL. The CDR3 runs 14 residues.

This clonotype showed up many times. CDR3 coding DNA: TGTGCCAGCAGAGAACAGGGGGGATCCCAGTTCTTC. It is translated as CASREQGGSQFF. J is TRBJ2-1 and V is TRBV7-2; 8 positions agree with TRBD1. CDR3 length: 12 residues. In germline, CDR1 is SGHTA, CDR2 FQGNSA. Losses at the gene ends were 6 bases for V and 13 bases for J; bases not matched to a gene: 8.

V and J are TRBV20-1 and TRBJ1-1; D might be TRBD1 (5 bases). Per germline, CDR1 DFQATT and CDR2 SNEGSKA (reference sequence). The ends were cut back, 3 bases at V and 0 bases at J, with 11 bases in the middle. The CDR3 runs to 14 residues. Here the CDR3 DNA reads TGCAGTGCTAGGGGGGGTTCCATGAACACTGAAGCTTTCTTT. Translated, it gives CSARGGSMNTEAFF.

This clonotype was found many times. CDR3 region: CASSRQRGAGYGYTF. The CDR3 DNA is TGTGCCAGCAGCCGCCAGAGGGGGGCGGGCTATGGCTACACCTTC. This chain links TRBV12-3 or TRBV12-4 with TRBJ1-2, with D perhaps TRBD1 (6 bases). The CDR3 runs 15 residues. V was trimmed by 6 bases and J by 4 bases, leaving 18 bases between them.

This clonotype was seen ten or more times. This CDR3 is CASSPQGSMNTEAFF. In DNA, the CDR3 is TGTGCCAGCAGCCCCCAGGGTAGTATGAACACTGAAGCTTTCTTT. This rearrangement joins TRBV7-3 to TRBJ1-1; possibly TRBD1 for D (5 bases). The CDR3 extends over 15 amino acids. V shed 5 bases and J shed 0 bases, with 13 bases lying between them. CDR1 is SGHTA, CDR2 FQGTGA, per germline.

This clonotype was seen ten or more times. The chain joins TRBV6-5 to TRBJ2-6; a weak D match, TRBD1 (5 bases). The V end was cut by 4 bases, the J end by 1 base, with 14 bases between. The CDR3 sequence is 17 residues long. Germline V lookup: CDR1 MNHEY, CDR2 SVGAGI. In DNA, the CDR3 is TGTGCCAGCAGTTTCACCCCCCAGGGTTCTGGGGCCAACGTCCTGACTTTC. It yields the protein CASSFTPQGSGANVLTF.

This clonotype came up many times. The chain links TRBV19 to TRBJ1-5; a possible D gene is TRBD1 (6 bases). The V end lost 4 bases, the J end lost 1 base, and 11 bases lay between the germline ends. The germline gives CDR1 LNHDA, CDR2 SQIVND (reference sequence). The CDR3 is 15 amino acids. CDR3 coding DNA: TGTGCCAGTAGTACCACAGGGTTAAGCAATCAGCCCCAGCATTTT. Encoded protein: CASSTTGLSNQPQHF.

This clonotype came up many times. The chain joins TRBV20-1 to TRBJ2-2; D is unclear. The CDR3 is 12 residues long. The V end was cut by 3 bases, the J end by 5 bases, with 7 bases between. The germline V gene encodes CDR1 DFQATT and CDR2 SNEGSKA (reference sequence). CDR3 nucleotide sequence: TGCAGTGCTAGCCCTCGGACCGGGGAGCTGTTTTTT. Translated, it gives CSASPRTGELFF.

This clonotype is medium-sized in the sample. This chain joins TRBV20-1 and TRBJ2-5; 9 nucleotides agree with TRBD1. CDR1 and CDR2 (germline): DFQATT, SNEGSKA (reference sequence). The CDR3 sequence is 14 residues long. J was trimmed by 5 bases and V by 6 bases; bases with no gene match: 10. Here the CDR3 reads CSAPSPGTGETQYF. The CDR3 DNA sequence: TGCAGTGCACCAAGCCCAGGGACAGGGGAGACCCAGTACTTC.

This clonotype was seen many times. The gene calls are TRBV5-1 and TRBJ2-1; 11 nucleotides match TRBD2. J gave up 6 bases and V 5 bases, and 7 bases lay outside the gene matches. The germline gives CDR1 SGHRS, CDR2 YFSETQ. The CDR3 totals 15 residues. The CDR3 here is CASRDGTSGLNEQFF. CDR3 DNA: TGCGCCAGCAGGGACGGGACTAGCGGCCTCAATGAGCAGTTCTTC.

This clonotype was detected many times. CDR3 coding DNA: TGTGCCAGCAGCATTATAGCGGGGGGGAACACCGGGGAGCTGTTTTTT. Its translation is CASSIIAGGNTGELFF. The V call is TRBV11-2, the J call TRBJ2-2; 10 bases line up with TRBD2. J lost 1 base, V lost 5 bases, and 4 bases had no gene match. Germline V CDR1 and CDR2: SGHAT, FQNNGV. The CDR3 has 16 residues. Full variable domain (outside the CDR3, taken from reference TRBV11-2 and TRBJ2-2): EAGVAQSPRYKIIEKRQSVAFWCNPISGHATLYWYQQILGQGPKLLIQFQNNGVVDDSQLPKDRFSAERLKGVDSTLKIQPAKLEDSAVYLCASSIIAGGNTGELFFGEGSRLTVL.

This clonotype has a count of ten or more. V usage is TRBV12-3 or TRBV12-4 and J usage is TRBJ1-6; the match to TRBD1 covers 7 bases. J lost 14 bases, V lost 6 bases, and 7 bases had no gene match. This CDR3 region has 12 residues. The CDR3 reads CASSTGASALHF. The DNA for the CDR3 is TGTGCCAGCAGCACAGGGGCGTCAGCCCTCCACTTT.

This clonotype was detected ten times or more. V and J are TRBV20-1 and TRBJ2-1, with 10 positions matching TRBD1. The length of the CDR3 is 13 residues. The junction had 7 bases not matched to a gene; V was cut back by 5 bases and J by 9 bases. Per germline, CDR1 DFQATT and CDR2 SNEGSKA (reference sequence). The CDR3 sequence: CSAYDRGLGEQFF. Here the CDR3 DNA reads TGCAGTGCTTACGACAGGGGGCTCGGTGAGCAGTTCTTC.

Ten or more counts support this clonotype. This chain connects TRBV6-2 or TRBV6-3 to TRBJ2-2; D is unclear. The CDR3 consists of 20 residues. Germline V CDR1 and CDR2: MNHEY, SVGEGT. V lost 7 bases and J lost 0, with 27 bases in between. The CDR3 loop is CASNAPIPYRRRSNTGELFF. DNA for the CDR3: TGTGCCAGCAACGCCCCAATCCCCTATCGGCGCAGGTCGAACACCGGGGAGCTGTTTTTT.

This clonotype was observed at least ten times. V usage is TRBV5-4 and J usage is TRBJ2-3; no definite D call. V was trimmed by 2 bases and J by 2 bases, leaving 9 bases between them. CDR1 and CDR2 (germline): SGHNT, YYREEE (reference sequence). The CDR3 totals 14 residues. CDR3 coding DNA: TGTGCCAGCAGCTTAAAATCCCCCACAGATACGCAGTATTTT. It specifies CASSLKSPTDTQYF.

This clonotype was picked up many times. V usage is TRBV18 and J usage is TRBJ2-1; D may correspond to TRBD1 or TRBD2 (5 bases each). CDR3 length: 14 amino acids. Germline V gives CDR1 KGHSH, CDR2 LQKENI. The ends were cut back, 3 bases at V and 8 bases at J, with 14 bases in the middle. The CDR3 loop is CASSPGTILYEQFF. CDR3 coding DNA: TGTGCCAGCTCACCCGGGACCATTTTGTATGAGCAGTTCTTC.

This clonotype has at least ten counts. The chain employs TRBV11-1 and TRBJ1-4; possible D gene TRBD1, 5 bases. Germline V gives CDR1 SGHAT, CDR2 FQDESV (reference sequence). V shed 0 bases and J shed 8 bases, with 22 bases lying between them. This CDR3 region has 18 residues. In DNA form, the CDR3 reads TGTGCCAGCAGCTTAGCGTCGATTAGACAGCTGACGAAGGAAAAACTGTTTTTT. This encodes CASSLASIRQLTKEKLFF.

There are many counts of this clonotype. The chain uses TRBV5-6 and TRBJ2-2, with 11 bases lining up with TRBD2. This CDR3 contains 16 residues. The junction had 0 bases not matched to a gene; V was cut back by 2 bases and J by 0 bases. Germline V gene data show CDR1 as SGHDT and CDR2 as YYEEEE. CDR3 region: CASSLLAGANTGELFF. The CDR3 DNA sequence: TGTGCCAGCAGCTTACTAGCGGGGGCGAACACCGGGGAGCTGTTTTTT.

The sample holds many counts of this clonotype. This CDR3 is CASSIAFVTKNIQYF. The CDR3 DNA reads as TGTGCCAGCAGCATAGCGTTTGTAACCAAAAACATTCAGTACTTC. V is TRBV3-1 and J is TRBJ2-4, with a weak D call TRBD2 (5 bases). Germline values: CDR1 LGHDT, CDR2 YNNKEL (reference sequence). This CDR3 has 15 residues. Trimming stripped 5 bases from V and 2 bases from J, with 13 bases between.

This clonotype was counted at least ten times. The chain recombines TRBV5-1 with TRBJ2-1; maybe TRBD1 (5 bases). CDR3 length: 14 amino acids. V shed 0 bases and J shed 2 bases, with 6 bases lying between them. Per germline, CDR1 SGHRS and CDR2 YFSETQ. The CDR3 bases are TGCGCCAGCAGCTTGGAGGGGACCTACAATGAGCAGTTCTTC. Protein: CASSLEGTYNEQFF.

This clonotype was counted ten times or more. The gene calls are TRBV6-2 or TRBV6-3 and TRBJ2-1; 13 bases agree with TRBD2. After removal of 4 bases from V and 3 bases from J, the junction contained 0 bases not matched to a gene. Looked up from germline, CDR1 is MNHEY and CDR2 is SVGEGT. The CDR3 consists of 15 residues. CDR3 region: CASSWTSGGYNEQFF. CDR3 nucleotides: TGTGCCAGCAGTTGGACTAGCGGGGGCTACAATGAGCAGTTCTTC.